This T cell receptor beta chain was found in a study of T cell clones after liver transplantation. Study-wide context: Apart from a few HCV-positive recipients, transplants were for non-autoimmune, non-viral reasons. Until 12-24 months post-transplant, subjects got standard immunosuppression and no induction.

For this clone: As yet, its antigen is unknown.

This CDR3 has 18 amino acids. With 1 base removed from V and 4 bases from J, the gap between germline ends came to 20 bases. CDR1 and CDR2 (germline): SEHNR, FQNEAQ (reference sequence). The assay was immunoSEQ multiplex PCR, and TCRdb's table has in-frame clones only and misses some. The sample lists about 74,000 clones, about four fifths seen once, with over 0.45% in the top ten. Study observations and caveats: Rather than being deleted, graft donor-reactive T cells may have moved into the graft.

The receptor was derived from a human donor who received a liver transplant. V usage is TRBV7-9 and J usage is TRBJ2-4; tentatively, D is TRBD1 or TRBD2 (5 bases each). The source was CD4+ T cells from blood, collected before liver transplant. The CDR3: CASSLGGVGDHLKNIQYF. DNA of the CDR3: TGTGCCAGCAGCTTAGGAGGAGTAGGGGACCATTTGAAAAACATTCAGTACTTC.